The entry below describes one T cell receptor beta chain. What it recognizes is unknown. Researchers collected over 2 ml of blood per donor. Germline loops: CDR1 KGHSH, CDR2 LQKENI. CDR3 size: 14 residues. The sample is drawn from a study of monozygotic twins with inflammatory bowel disease. Study-wide results and limits: The authors note that differing immunosuppressive treatments may have added variability to patient repertoires.

Template switching added UMIs carrying a 6-nucleotide sample barcode. TCRdb re-called the 5' RACE reads and catalogs CDR3 proteins one per entry, DNA excluded. The table counts about 330,000 distinct CDR3 sequences; under 2.5% lies in the top ten. Sequenced input: blood. The receptor comes from a human donor with ulcerative colitis or Crohn's disease, or a healthy co-twin of an affected twin (not recorded which). This chain uses TRBV18 with TRBJ2-3. This CDR3 reads CASSPLEWADTQYF.